One T cell receptor beta chain is described in this entry. This sample stems from a study of technical replicates of blood from a handful of donors. The table came from immunoSEQ multiplex PCR; TCRdb's copy has only in-frame clones and leaves some out. Here the sample spans tens of thousands of clones, roughly 96% being singletons. V was shortened by 3 bases and J by 1 base, with 9 bases between the two germline ends. The CDR3 extends over 14 amino acids. The germline V gene has CDR1 KGHSH and CDR2 LQKENI. The source of this sequence is a human donor in good health. The sequenced sample was T cells isolated from PBMCs. This sequence joins TRBV18 and TRBJ1-2; D possibly corresponds to TRBD1 (5 bases). The CDR3 DNA sequence: TGTGCCAGCTCACCGGCGACAGATAACTATGGCTACACCTTC. This codes for CASSPATDNYGYTF.